This T cell receptor (beta chain) emerged from a study of blood T cell repertoires in COVID-19. This CDR3 is 14 amino acids long. Germline values: CDR1 MNHEY, CDR2 SVGAGI. Repertoires were generated with immunoSEQ multiplex PCR, while TCRdb's copy carries only in-frame clones and drops some. The sample shows approximately 190,000 clones, about 81% of them seen only once. As to this clone: At one end, the junction sequence differs from germline, possibly due to a read error. Other DNA sequences in this sample translate to the same CDR3.

V is TRBV6-5 and J is TRBJ2-7, with 8 positions matching TRBD2. The material sequenced was peripheral blood. This TCR was recovered from a young man with active or convalescent COVID-19. The CDR3 loop reads CASSYSGLVYEQYF. The CDR3 DNA follows: TGTGCTAGCAGTTACTCGGGACTAGTTTACGAGCAGTACTTC.